The source of this T cell receptor beta chain is a study of blood T cells in healthy people across ages. General study points: The study found more naive CD4+ cells and higher diversity in long-lived than aged donors. With naive T cell percentage, TCR beta diversity showed a strong correlation.

A second PCR, run for about 7 to 12 cycles, used a sample-barcoded 5' primer plus a J-beta primer mix. TCRdb recomputed calls from the 5' RACE reads with MiXCR, one row per CDR3 protein. The sample has about 1.8 million distinct CDR3 sequences; 40% to 55% are singletons. A remark on this clonotype: As yet, its antigen is unknown.

The V gene end was trimmed by 3 bases and the J gene end by 10 bases; junction bases not matched to a gene: 13. Germline V gene sequence: CDR1 DFQATT, CDR2 SNEGSKA (reference sequence). This CDR3 region has 15 residues. They isolated at least 6.5 million PBMCs from each sample. Samples each yielded at least 5 micrograms of total RNA. The sequence derives from a middle-aged woman in good health. Source material: blood. The chain links TRBV20-1 to TRBJ2-1, with 9 bases that match TRBD2. CDR3 nucleotide sequence: TGCAGTGCTAGTTTGGGCGGGGGGGAGACAACAGAGCAGTTCTTC. Its translation: CSASLGGGETTEQFF.